Sequencing of this T cell receptor (beta chain) was carried out in a study of cytomegalovirus exposure and HLA in healthy donors. With regard to this clone: Its antigen is unidentified.

Use of 60 Vbeta and 13 Jbeta primers characterized the PCR. Using immunoSEQ multiplex PCR, the repertoire was profiled, and TCRdb retains in-frame clones only, with some absent. The top ten hold around 7% of the sample, which has around 150,000 clones, around 72% seen once. Overall study findings and caveats: A list of roughly 160 TCR beta chains associated with cytomegalovirus was given. Analyses of presence and absence presupposed an approximately uniform sequencing depth across donors. Follow-up analysis later connected one missense variant in DCLRE1C with trimming of TCR beta V- and J-genes.

Likely unrecorded immune exposures existed in these nominally healthy donors. This clonotype was obtained from a man between 40 and 49 years old in good health and CMV-seropositive. The material sequenced was PBMCs.

The CDR3 bases are TGTGCCAGCAGCTTCTTATCCACCGGTGATGAAGCTTTCTTT. The encoded protein is CASSFLSTGDEAFF. The gene calls are TRBV11-1 and TRBJ1-1; D unresolved. The CDR3 covers 14 residues. V was pared by 3 bases and J by 7 bases, with 15 bases between. The germline CDR1 and CDR2 sequences are SGHAT and FQDESV (reference sequence).